The 21 T cell receptor beta chains presented below share a single source sample, sequenced in a study of tumor-infiltrating lymphocytes in primary liver carcinoma. Synthesis of TCR beta cDNA was carried out from 450 to 500 ng total RNA with a constant-region primer. What produced the TCR beta libraries was three nested multiplex PCR rounds using slightly modified ARM-PCR. Running approximately 10 cycles apiece, the first two PCR rounds relied on TRBV1-TRBV30 forward primers together with a C-beta reverse primer. A single record per CDR3 protein comes from TCRdb applying MiXCR to the multiplex PCR reads. Of 320,000 or so distinct CDR3 sequences detected, about 60% appear once; the ten largest clones hold roughly 9%. Both blood RNA, taken from unsorted whole blood, and germline DNA were extracted. Specimen: peripheral blood. The receptors here all came from a man aged 35-49 years with primary liver carcinoma and hepatitis B virus infection.

The sample holds one count of this clonotype. A much larger clone is a single base away; this may be a read error. The V gene is TRBV11-2, the J gene TRBJ2-1, with D tentatively TRBD2 (6 bases). V was pared by 5 bases and J by 6 bases, with 14 bases between. CDR1 is SGHAT and CDR2 is FQNNGV in the germline V gene. This CDR3 has 14 amino acids. CDR3 sequence: CASSGQDYPNEQFF. The CDR3 region has the DNA TGTGCCAGCAGCGGCCAGGACTACCCCAATGAGCAGTTCTTC.

The genes are TRBV5-1 and TRBJ2-6; 9 nucleotides line up with TRBD1. This CDR3 contains 18 residues. The germline V gene encodes CDR1 SGHRS and CDR2 YFSETQ. V shed 4 bases and J 0 bases; nucleotides not matched to a gene: 8. The CDR3 DNA reads as TGCGCCAGCAGCCGCTCACCGGGACAGGGCTCTGGGGCCAACGTCCTGACTTTC. The encoded protein is CASSRSPGQGSGANVLTF. Together with reference TRBV5-1 and TRBJ2-6, the CDR3 gives the full variable domain: KAGVTQTPRYLIKTRGQQVTLSCSPISGHRSVSWYQQTPGQGLQFLFEYFSETQRNKGNFPGRFSGRQFSNSRSEMNVSTLELGDSALYLCASSRSPGQGSGANVLTFGAGSRLTVL.

Comment on this clonotype: A read error may explain this, as a much larger clone is one base away. This rearrangement joins TRBV12-3 or TRBV12-4 to TRBJ2-5, with a weak D call TRBD1 (6 bases). This CDR3 comprises 16 residues. The V end lost 4 bases, the J end lost 6 bases, and 21 bases lay between the germline ends. The CDR3 nucleotides are TGTGCCAGCAGTTCTCAGCGGTGGGACAAGGGAAAGACCCAGTACTTC. Amino acids: CASSSQRWDKGKTQYF.

This clonotype was detected a few times. This rearrangement joins TRBV30 to TRBJ1-1, with 7 nucleotides matching TRBD1. V gave up 4 bases and J gave up 11 bases; unmatched junction bases: 10. Germline V gene lookup returns CDR1 GTSNPN and CDR2 SVGIG (reference sequence). The CDR3 is made up of 12 amino acids. The CDR3 nucleotides read TGTGCCTGGACTAAAGACAGGGAGACGGCTTTCTTT. Protein sequence: CAWTKDRETAFF.

This clonotype appeared once. This chain links TRBV4-3 with TRBJ2-5; maybe TRBD2 (6 bases). The CDR3 has 14 residues. CDR1 LGHNA and CDR2 YSLEER come from the germline V gene. The V end lost 5 bases, the J end lost 2 bases, and 12 bases lay between the germline ends. CDR3 loop: CASSKTRSQETQYF. The CDR3 DNA reads as TGCGCCAGCAGCAAGACTAGGAGTCAAGAGACCCAGTACTTC.

This chain connects TRBV11-2 to TRBJ2-2, with D maybe TRBD1 (6 bases). Trimming stripped 5 bases from V and 4 bases from J, with 17 bases between. CDR1 SGHAT and CDR2 FQNNGV come from the germline V gene. The CDR3 is 16 amino acids. CDR3 DNA: TGTGCCAGCAGCATATTTGGGGCAGGGGTCACCGGGGAGCTGTTTTTT. This translates into CASSIFGAGVTGELFF.

This clonotype appeared many times. The genes are TRBV5-5 and TRBJ2-7; 7 bases align to TRBD2. Trimming took 4 bases from V and 4 from J; bases not matched to a gene: 2. This CDR3 spans 12 amino acids. Per the germline V gene, CDR1 is SGHKS and CDR2 is YYEKEE (reference sequence). As DNA, the CDR3 is TGTGCCAGCAGCCGGCGGGGGTACGAGCAGTACTTC. It encodes CASSRRGYEQYF.

A note on this clonotype: This clone may be a read error of a much larger clone one base away. The rearrangement uses TRBV29-1 and TRBJ2-1, with 8 bases lining up with TRBD1. CDR1 and CDR2 from the germline V gene are SQVTM and ANQGSEA. After removal of 8 bases from V and 6 bases from J, the junction contained 6 bases not matched to a gene. The CDR3 sequence is 12 residues long. CDR3 residues: CSSGTGINEQFF. CDR3 in DNA: TGCAGCTCCGGGACAGGTATCAATGAGCAGTTCTTC.

As to this clonotype: Given the absence of the conserved phenylalanine or tryptophan at the CDR3 end, a read error is likely. The chain employs TRBV4-1 and TRBJ2-5; D is possibly TRBD1 or TRBD2 (6 bases each). Per germline, CDR1 MGHRA and CDR2 YSYEKL. The CDR3 spans 14 residues. The V and J ends lost 2 bases and 4 bases respectively, with 11 bases between them. The chain's CDR3 is CASSQQGTGETQYC. For the CDR3, the DNA is TGCGCCAGCAGCCAACAGGGGACTGGAGAGACCCAGTACTGC.

This sequence joins TRBV11-2 and TRBJ2-7; D remains unclear. V lost 3 bases, J lost 0 bases, and 9 bases lay in between. Germline CDR1 is SGHAT and CDR2 is FQNNGV. The CDR3 spans 14 residues. This CDR3 is CASSLVVDSYEQYF. Written as DNA, the CDR3 is TGTGCCAGCAGCTTGGTAGTGGACTCCTACGAGCAGTACTTC. Based on the CDR3 plus reference TRBV11-2 and TRBJ2-7, the full variable domain is EAGVAQSPRYKIIEKRQSVAFWCNPISGHATLYWYQQILGQGPKLLIQFQNNGVVDDSQLPKDRFSAERLKGVDSTLKIQPAKLEDSAVYLCASSLVVDSYEQYFGPGTRLTVT.

As regards this clonotype: Given a much more abundant clone one base away, this may be a read error. The CDR3 end shows no conserved phenylalanine or tryptophan, and so a read error is likely. The gene calls are TRBV12-3 or TRBV12-4 and TRBJ1-5; D gene ambiguous. V dropped 4 bases and J dropped 5 bases, with 12 bases sitting between them. The CDR3 is 14 residues long. CDR3 coding DNA: TGTGCCAGCAGTTCATGGGAGGGTGATCAGCCCCAGCATTCT. Translated: CASSSWEGDQPQHS.

This clonotype was found many times. At one boundary the junction diverges from the germline segment, which might be a read error. The chain has TRBV14 and TRBJ2-1, with TRBD1 as a possible D gene (6 bases). The germline gives CDR1 SGHDN, CDR2 FVKESK. The length of the CDR3 is 13 residues. The CDR3 coding sequence is TGTGCCAGCAGCCAAGATCTGGGCAGGGGACGTATCTTC. Encoded protein: CASSQDLGRGRIF. The complete variable domain, with remaining parts taken from reference TRBV14 and TRBJ2-1, reads EAGVTQFPSHSVIEKGQTVTLRCDPISGHDNLYWYRRVMGKEIKFLLHFVKESKQDESGMPNNRFLAERTGGTYSTLKVQPAELEDSGVYFCASSQDLGRGRIFGPGTRLTVL.

As to this clonotype: This may come from a read error, since a much larger clone is one base off. This rearrangement joins TRBV11-1 to TRBJ2-3; perhaps TRBD1 as D (6 bases). The J call is in doubt because the DNA end fits TRBJ1-5 better. Germline loops: CDR1 SGHAT, CDR2 FQDESV (reference sequence). The CDR3 contains 12 residues. The CDR3 DNA sequence: TGTACCAGCAGCTTAAGGACAGATACGCAGCATTTT. It encodes CTSSLRTDTQHF.

J is TRBJ2-5 and V is TRBV29-1; a possible D gene is TRBD1 (5 bases). The V gene's germline CDR1 is SQVTM and CDR2 ANQGSEA. The CDR3 runs 14 residues. V dropped 7 bases and J dropped 6 bases, with 21 bases sitting between them. CDR3 bases: TGCAGCGCTTCCCCGGGTAGACAGCGAAAGACCCAGTACTTC. It codes for CSASPGRQRKTQYF.

This clonotype came up a few times. This may come from a read error, since a much larger clone is one base off. The chain carries TRBV4-3 and TRBJ1-1; D is ambiguous. Germline CDR1 is LGHNA and CDR2 is YSLEER. The CDR3 has 13 amino acids. The CDR3 reads CTSSQAQRAEAFF. The CDR3 region has the DNA TGCACCAGCAGCCAAGCCCAGAGGGCTGAAGCTTTCTTT.

About this clonotype itself: A read error may explain this, as a much larger clone is one base away. The gene calls are TRBV10-3 and TRBJ1-2; D perhaps matches TRBD1 (6 bases). CDR3 size: 12 residues. CDR1 and CDR2 (germline): ENHRY, SYGVKD. The CDR3 region has the DNA TGTACCATCAGTCTAAACAGGGATGGCTACACCTTC. This encodes CTISLNRDGYTF.

This clonotype was seen repeatedly, ten times or more. This rearrangement joins TRBV12-3 or TRBV12-4 to TRBJ1-1; tentatively, D is TRBD1 (5 bases). Deletions cut 2 bases from V and 0 bases from J, with 13 bases between. The CDR3 length is 16 residues. As DNA, the CDR3 is TGTGCCAGCAGTTTATGGGGACGGGGCATGAACACTGAAGCTTTCTTT. Protein sequence: CASSLWGRGMNTEAFF.

With regard to this clonotype: One junction end disagrees with the germline gene, perhaps due to a read error. The V and J genes are TRBV11-2 and TRBJ1-3, with D unclear. Germline V CDR1 and CDR2: SGHAT, FQNNGV. The CDR3 loop spans 15 amino acids. The CDR3 loop reads CASSLDSISGNAIYF. The CDR3 DNA reads TGTGCCAGCAGCTTAGATTCGATCTCTGGAAACGCCATATATTTT. Filled out from reference TRBV11-2 and TRBJ1-3, the complete variable domain reads EAGVAQSPRYKIIEKRQSVAFWCNPISGHATLYWYQQILGQGPKLLIQFQNNGVVDDSQLPKDRFSAERLKGVDSTLKIQPAKLEDSAVYLCASSLDSISGNAIYFGEGSWLTVV.

This clonotype appeared a few times. The chain is built from TRBV6-2 or TRBV6-3 and TRBJ2-5, with 11 bases fitting TRBD2. This CDR3 is built from 14 residues. Looked up from germline, CDR1 is MNHEY and CDR2 is SVGEGT. J was trimmed by 3 bases and V by 5 bases; bases with no gene match: 2. CDR3 sequence: CASSTSGRKETQYF. As DNA, the CDR3 is TGTGCCAGCAGTACTAGCGGGAGAAAAGAGACCCAGTACTTC.

The chain recombines TRBV5-1 with TRBJ2-3; TRBD1 agrees at 9 bases. After removal of 4 bases from V and 3 bases from J, the junction contained 9 bases not matched to a gene. The CDR3 sequence is 16 residues long. CDR1 is SGHRS and CDR2 is YFSETQ in the germline V gene. Written as DNA, the CDR3 is TGCGCCAGCAGCCCGGGGACAGGGTGGACGACAGATACGCAGTATTTT. This gives the protein CASSPGTGWTTDTQYF.

On this clonotype: The junction does not match germline at one end; this may be a read error. The V gene is TRBV10-2, the J gene TRBJ2-1; the D gene is possibly TRBD2 (5 bases). Germline loops: CDR1 WSHSY, CDR2 SAAADI. The CDR3 runs 17 residues. The CDR3 loop reads CAGSESRLSGWRNEQFF. The DNA of the CDR3 is TGCGCCGGCAGTGAGTCGCGACTATCGGGATGGCGGAATGAGCAGTTCTTC.